The source of this TCR beta chain is a study of blood T cell repertoires in COVID-19 (dated by TCRdb to the early 2020s). Background for the entire study: Samples from collaborators originated in the United States, Italy and Spain and spanned both the acute and convalescent phases of COVID-19. The prospective study material was composed of cDNA or gDNA derived from T cells, B-cell-depleted T cells, or PBMCs. Subjects who had been exposed to COVID-19, were actively infected with it, or had recovered from it provided the deeply sampled blood TCRbeta repertoires that made up the dataset. The repertoires were released in a freely available public database meant as a resource for research on the immune response to SARS-CoV-2. The samples were drawn from two sources: the first 160 participants of the ongoing ImmuneRACE study, and 1,200 or so subjects contributed by 6 global collaborators. Sample metadata almost always included a de-identified subject ID, COVID-19 status, age in years and sex. Where available, HLA class I and class II types were obtained from metadata supplied by the sample provider rather than from assay-based typing. Study-wide findings and limitations: Clinical and demographic metadata were provided uncurated, with the amount varying by source and participant.

TCRbeta CDR3 regions were amplified from genomic DNA by means of the immunoSEQ Assay, a bias-controlled multiplex PCR. From the authors' description of their analysis: The number of nucleated cells in each sample was estimated from the amplification of reference gene primers within the assay. To quantify the absolute abundance of each unique TCRbeta CDR3 rearrangement, sequence reads were collapsed and filtered. For each sample, productive Simpson clonality was calculated by taking the square root of Simpson's diversity index across productive rearrangements. Imported from immuneACCESS, the table was reduced by TCRdb to in-frame sequences with V and J called. These copies leave out some clones; in studies compared against another copy, an unresolved V gene accounts for under half, and the cause of the remainder is not known. V and J calls and clone size are given by that table; D and trimming were obtained from the DNA. Within this sample are about 160,000 clones, with about 87% of them counted one time only. The ten largest account for around a tenth of the sample.

In regard to this clone: Its antigen remains undetermined. No base quality information exists; no much larger clone differs at one position.

In Seattle, one collaborating source enrolled patients while the infection was active and tracked those patients longitudinally over the course of disease. Each collaborating institution followed its own protocols to collect whole blood in K2EDTA tubes. For TCRbeta analysis, collaborators shipped samples as frozen whole blood, isolated PBMCs, or DNA extracted from either of those sample types. V and J are truncated by 0 bases and 5 bases respectively, leaving an intervening sequence of 18 bases. From the germline V gene, CDR1 is SGDLS and CDR2 is YYNGEE. The cysteine opens and the phenylalanine closes a CDR3 of 17 amino acids. The retained sequence is limited to the CDR3, 51 bases, with the frame set at the first base.

The sample was peripheral blood. This receptor was obtained from a woman aged 70 to 79 with COVID-19, enrolled during active disease. The V and J genes are TRBV9 and TRBJ1-5; TRBD1 could be the D gene, as 5 bases match. The nucleotides are TGTGCCAGCAGCGTAGGTCCAGGGAAAGGGGCAGATCAGCCCCAGCATTTT. Its translation reads: CASSVGPGKGADQPQHF.